The 23 T cell receptor beta chains reported below all come from one sample, sequenced in a study of blood T cell repertoires in COVID-19. TCRdb keeps only in-frame clones here, not all; method: immunoSEQ multiplex PCR. The sample includes approximately 200,000 clones, roughly 88% of them seen just once. The sample taken for sequencing was peripheral blood. Receptor source: a human donor with active or convalescent COVID-19. The donor label of this sample is uncertain.

This chain uses TRBV3-1 (or the pseudogene TRBV3-2) with TRBJ2-3, with 11 bases that match TRBD2. Germline V gene lookup returns CDR1 LGHDT and CDR2 YNNKEL (reference sequence). CDR3 length: 17 residues. V dropped 4 bases and J dropped 0; count of bases not matched to a gene: 6. CDR3 coding DNA: TGTGCCAGCAGCCCGGGACTAGCGGCCTCTAGCACAGATACGCAGTATTTT. Amino acid sequence: CASSPGLAASSTDTQYF.

This chain links TRBV6-5 with TRBJ2-7; 7 bases map to TRBD2. Losses at the gene ends were 2 bases for V and 2 bases for J; bases not matched to a gene: 0. The CDR3 contains 13 residues. CDR1 and CDR2 from the germline V gene are MNHEY and SVGAGI. In DNA form, the CDR3 reads TGTGCCAGCAGTTACCGGGAGGCCTACGAGCAGTACTTC. This codes for CASSYREAYEQYF.

This clone showed up many times. The chain employs TRBV15 and TRBJ2-1, with 9 bases identical to TRBD2. The CDR3 length is 16 residues. V trimming: 5 bases; J trimming: 9 bases; junction bases outside the gene matches: 14. Germline CDR1 LNHNV, CDR2 YYDKDF (reference sequence). This CDR3 is CATSPSGLAGTVEQFF. CDR3 coding DNA: TGTGCCACCAGCCCCTCGGGGCTAGCGGGGACAGTTGAGCAGTTCTTC.

CDR3 sequence reads: CASRDRTGYYEQYF. The CDR3 nucleotides are TGTGCCAGCAGGGACAGGACAGGGTACTACGAGCAGTACTTC. The chain uses TRBV2 and TRBJ2-7, with 8 bases fitting TRBD1. Trimming at V came to 6 bases and at J to 3 bases, leaving 7 bases not matched to a gene. The CDR3 covers 14 residues. Per germline, CDR1 SNHLY and CDR2 FYNNEI.

In this sample, this clone turned up a few times. This chain uses TRBV11-3 with TRBJ2-1, with 8 bases lining up with TRBD2. Germline loops: CDR1 SGHNT, CDR2 YENEEA. The length of the CDR3 is 13 residues. V was clipped by 11 bases and J by 6 bases; unmatched bases: 9. The CDR3 spells CAVGLGYVNEQFF. The CDR3 bases are TGTGCCGTGGGACTAGGTTATGTCAATGAGCAGTTCTTC.

The genes are TRBV10-3 and TRBJ2-4; the D is unclear. The ends were cut back, 6 bases at V and 1 base at J, with 7 bases in the middle. Germline V gene data show CDR1 as ENHRY and CDR2 as SYGVKD. The CDR3 contains 13 residues. The CDR3 DNA sequence: TGTGCCATCAGGGCGGTGGCCAAAAACATTCAGTACTTC. Its protein product is CAIRAVAKNIQYF.

The sample holds a few counts of this clone. The rearrangement joins TRBV4-1 to TRBJ2-7; 8 nucleotides agree with TRBD1. Germline V lookup: CDR1 MGHRA, CDR2 YSYEKL. Unmatched junction bases numbered 5, after V lost 0 bases and J lost 4 bases. The CDR3 has 15 amino acids. The CDR3 nucleotides read TGCGCCAGCAGCCAAGAGTTGACAGGGGTATACGAGCAGTACTTC. Encoded protein: CASSQELTGVYEQYF.

The chain joins TRBV28 to TRBJ2-7; a weak D match, TRBD1 (5 bases). Germline V gene lookup returns CDR1 MDHEN and CDR2 SYDVKM. V lost 4 bases to trimming and J lost 1 base, with 11 bases between them. There are 14 residues in the CDR3. Here the CDR3 reads CASSWSGRSYEQYF. CDR3 in DNA: TGTGCCAGCAGTTGGTCAGGGCGGTCCTACGAGCAGTACTTC. Together with reference TRBV28 and TRBJ2-7, the CDR3 gives the full variable domain: DVKVTQSSRYLVKRTGEKVFLECVQDMDHENMFWYRQDPGLGLRLIYFSYDVKMKEKGDIPEGYSVSREKKERFSLILESASTNQTSMYLCASSWSGRSYEQYFGPGTRLTVT.

V gene TRBV9 combines with J gene TRBJ1-6; the match to TRBD1 covers 8 bases. The CDR3 runs to 15 residues. Trimming took 1 base from V and 5 from J; bases not matched to a gene: 2. Germline V gene data show CDR1 as SGDLS and CDR2 as YYNGEE. The CDR3 loop reads CASSVLGQDNSPLHF. DNA for the CDR3: TGTGCCAGCAGCGTATTGGGACAGGATAATTCACCCCTCCACTTT. The full variable domain, its missing parts supplied by reference TRBV9 and TRBJ1-6, is DSGVTQTPKHLITATGQRVTLRCSPRSGDLSVYWYQQSLDQGLQFLIQYYNGEERAKGNILERFSAQQFPDLHSELNLSSLELGDSALYFCASSVLGQDNSPLHFGNGTRLTVT.

The chain employs TRBV5-1 and TRBJ1-1, with 9 bases lining up with TRBD1. V trimming: 4 bases; J trimming: 0 bases; junction bases outside the gene matches: 4. CDR1 SGHRS and CDR2 YFSETQ come from the germline V gene. This CDR3 region has 15 residues. The CDR3 DNA sequence: TGCGCCAGCAGCATAACAGGGGGCTTGAACACTGAAGCTTTCTTT. Its translation: CASSITGGLNTEAFF.

This chain uses TRBV23-1 with TRBJ2-6; a possible D gene is TRBD2 (6 bases). TRBV23-1 carries the ORF label, with uncertain function. The V gene lost 0 bases and the J gene lost 0 bases, with 18 bases spanning the gap. The CDR3 length is 20 residues. This chain's CDR3 is CASSQSEERVPRSGANVLTF. The CDR3 nucleotides are TGCGCCAGCAGTCAATCAGAAGAGCGGGTCCCCCGCTCTGGGGCCAACGTCCTGACTTTC.

The gene calls are TRBV7-2 and TRBJ2-7; the D gene is possibly TRBD1 (6 bases). The V gene's germline CDR1 is SGHTA and CDR2 FQGNSA. Trimming took off 0 bases at V and 3 bases at J, with 12 bases between the two ends. This CDR3 has 15 residues. The DNA for the CDR3 is TGTGCCAGCAGCTTAGCCCAGGGGCCCTACTACGAGCAGTACTTC. Translating gives CASSLAQGPYYEQYF.

The table lists this clone with a count of one. The gene calls are TRBV11-2 and TRBJ2-7; TRBD2 matches at 8 bases. The CDR3 has 15 amino acids. CDR1 is SGHAT, CDR2 FQNNGV, per germline. The trim removed 5 bases at V and 3 bases at J, leaving 9 bases unmatched. The CDR3: CASSPGGGSSYEQYF. The CDR3 DNA follows: TGTGCCAGCAGCCCCGGGGGGGGAAGTAGCTACGAGCAGTACTTC.

The V and J genes are TRBV5-6 and TRBJ1-3; D remains unclear. Germline V gene sequence: CDR1 SGHDT, CDR2 YYEEEE. The CDR3 covers 17 residues. The V end was cut by 2 bases, the J end by 0 bases, with 15 bases between. The CDR3 nucleotides are TGTGCCAGCAGCTTAAATGGTAACTTGAACTCTGGAAACACCATATATTTT. Translated, it gives CASSLNGNLNSGNTIYF.

The chain is built from TRBV2 and TRBJ2-2; perhaps TRBD2 as D (6 bases). The germline V gene has CDR1 SNHLY and CDR2 FYNNEI. V dropped 4 bases and J dropped 4 bases, with 13 bases sitting between them. The CDR3 extends over 15 amino acids. DNA of the CDR3: TGTGCCAGCAGTGCCACAGAGGGAGGCACCGGGGAGCTGTTTTTT. Translation: CASSATEGGTGELFF.

The gene calls are TRBV30 and TRBJ2-7; D is perhaps TRBD2 (8 bases). Trimming took off 4 bases at V and 9 bases at J, with 13 bases between the two ends. The CDR3 totals 11 residues. Germline lookup yields CDR1 GTSNPN and CDR2 SVGIG (reference sequence). The CDR3: CAWTGGTAQYF. Written as DNA, the CDR3 is TGTGCCTGGACGGGGGGGACAGCGCAGTACTTC.

For the CDR3, the DNA is TGTGCCAGCAGCCGTCGACAGGGAGGGAACACTGAAGCTTTCTTT. Protein: CASSRRQGGNTEAFF. This chain uses TRBV7-9 with TRBJ1-1; 7 bases fit TRBD1. The CDR3 length is 15 residues. Trimming removed 5 bases from V and 1 base from J; junction bases left unmatched: 7. The germline gives CDR1 SEHNR, CDR2 FQNEAQ (reference sequence).

The CDR3 DNA follows: TGTGCCATCAGTGAGTTCGGTGCGGGGGGGAATAGCAATCAGCCCCAGCATTTT. Protein: CAISEFGAGGNSNQPQHF. This chain uses TRBV10-3 with TRBJ1-5, with a tentative D call TRBD1 (5 bases). The CDR3 spans 18 residues. Per germline, CDR1 ENHRY and CDR2 SYGVKD. V was clipped by 1 base and J by 0 bases, with 16 bases between them.

This clone has a count of ten or more. This rearrangement joins TRBV6-5 to TRBJ2-3; D may be TRBD2 (5 bases). CDR1 is MNHEY, CDR2 SVGAGI, per germline. The CDR3 has 14 residues. The germline V and J ends were trimmed by 0 bases and 4 bases, with 8 bases remaining between them. The CDR3 region is CASSYSRGSDTQYF. The DNA for the CDR3 is TGTGCCAGCAGTTACTCGAGAGGGTCAGATACGCAGTATTTT.

CDR3 residues: CASSLSAGGVTGELFF. The CDR3 coding sequence is TGTGCCAGCAGCTTATCAGCGGGGGGAGTCACCGGGGAGCTGTTTTTT. The rearrangement uses TRBV13 and TRBJ2-2, with 9 bases that match TRBD2. This CDR3 is built from 16 residues. The junction had 5 bases not matched to a gene; V was cut back by 2 bases and J by 4 bases. Germline lookup yields CDR1 PRHDT and CDR2 FYEKMQ (reference sequence).

V is TRBV7-2 and J is TRBJ2-7; D is unclear. The CDR3 is made up of 13 amino acids. Germline loops: CDR1 SGHTA, CDR2 FQGNSA. Trimming took off 5 bases at V and 4 bases at J, with 12 bases between the two ends. DNA for the CDR3: TGTGCCAGCAGCCGAAATTCAGGTTACGAGCAGTACTTC. Amino acid sequence: CASSRNSGYEQYF. Variable domain in full (rest from reference TRBV7-2 and TRBJ2-7): GAGVSQSPSNKVTEKGKDVELRCDPISGHTALYWYRQSLGQGLEFLIYFQGNSAPDKSGLPSDRFSAERTGGSVSTLTIQRTQQEDSAVYLCASSRNSGYEQYFGPGTRLTVT.

The rearrangement links TRBV10-3 to TRBJ2-3; tentative D call: TRBD2 (5 bases). The length of the CDR3 is 11 residues. Germline V CDR1 and CDR2: ENHRY, SYGVKD. V was cut by 6 bases and J by 8 bases, with 9 bases left in between. DNA for the CDR3: TGTGCCATCAGCGGGAAGGGTACGCAGTATTTT. Protein product: CAISGKGTQYF.

The V gene is TRBV9, the J gene TRBJ2-5, with 8 bases aligning to TRBD1. This CDR3 comprises 15 residues. The ends lost 4 bases at V and 5 bases at J; junction bases unmatched: 10. Germline V lookup: CDR1 SGDLS, CDR2 YYNGEE. DNA of the CDR3: TGTGCCAGCAGCCAAGGACAGGGTCCATGGGAGACCCAGTACTTC. Protein product: CASSQGQGPWETQYF.